The 3 T cell receptor beta chains below come from one sample, sequenced in a study of beta chain features in type 1 diabetes. Whole-study findings and limits: The study found moderately but significantly shorter TCRB CDR3s in all four CD4+ subsets of Type 1 diabetes patients.

Their antigen targets remain unknown. Investigators reverse transcribed all isolated RNA, so they sequenced expressed TCRB transcripts. Sequenced by immunoSEQ multiplex PCR; TCRdb stores in-frame clones only, minus some. The data contain roughly 70,000 clones, around 49% of them singletons. The sequenced sample consisted of central memory CD4+ T cells from blood. The origin of the receptors is a man aged 25-40 years with type 1 diabetes.

The rearrangement links TRBV11-2 to TRBJ2-5; a possible D gene is TRBD1 (5 bases). Trimming cost V 4 bases and J 5 bases, with 8 bases left between them. The germline V gene has CDR1 SGHAT and CDR2 FQNNGV. The CDR3 has 12 residues. DNA of the CDR3: TGTGCCAGCAGCTCAGGGCGGGAGACCCAGTACTTC. It encodes CASSSGRETQYF.

The chain uses TRBV6-6 and TRBJ2-3; 8 nucleotides line up with TRBD1. Trimming at V came to 6 bases and at J to 11 bases, leaving 7 bases not matched to a gene. CDR3 length: 12 residues. Germline values: CDR1 MNHNY, CDR2 SVGAGI (reference sequence). The CDR3 spells CASSLGQGKQYF. The DNA of the CDR3 is TGTGCCAGCAGCCTTGGACAGGGCAAGCAGTATTTT.

The rearrangement links TRBV10-3 to TRBJ1-5; TRBD1 is a possible D gene (6 bases). The V and J ends lost 2 bases and 6 bases respectively, with 11 bases between them. The CDR3 contains 14 residues. Germline V lookup: CDR1 ENHRY, CDR2 SYGVKD. Written as DNA, the CDR3 is TGTGCCATCAGTGAGGAAGCAGGGGTTCAGCCCCAGCATTTT. Translating it yields CAISEEAGVQPQHF.